This T cell receptor beta chain was profiled in a study of technical replicates of blood from several donors. TCRdb's copy holds only in-frame clones and misses some; the assay was immunoSEQ multiplex PCR. The table shows approximately 66,000 clones, with over 75% occurring only once. The CDR3 runs 16 residues. The J segment lost 4 bases and the V segment lost 8 bases, leaving 17 bases of the junction unmatched. V and J are TRBV23-1 and TRBJ2-7, with 7 positions matching TRBD1. TRBV23-1 is treated as an ORF (open reading frame) with a function not yet certain. The specimen sequenced was PBMCs. The receptor was isolated from a human donor in good health. Some clones in this sample may be carry-over from other donors' samples. Here the CDR3 DNA reads TGCGCCAGCGTGACTGAGAGGGACAGAAGTCCGTACGAGCAGTACTTC. Translating gives CASVTERDRSPYEQYF.